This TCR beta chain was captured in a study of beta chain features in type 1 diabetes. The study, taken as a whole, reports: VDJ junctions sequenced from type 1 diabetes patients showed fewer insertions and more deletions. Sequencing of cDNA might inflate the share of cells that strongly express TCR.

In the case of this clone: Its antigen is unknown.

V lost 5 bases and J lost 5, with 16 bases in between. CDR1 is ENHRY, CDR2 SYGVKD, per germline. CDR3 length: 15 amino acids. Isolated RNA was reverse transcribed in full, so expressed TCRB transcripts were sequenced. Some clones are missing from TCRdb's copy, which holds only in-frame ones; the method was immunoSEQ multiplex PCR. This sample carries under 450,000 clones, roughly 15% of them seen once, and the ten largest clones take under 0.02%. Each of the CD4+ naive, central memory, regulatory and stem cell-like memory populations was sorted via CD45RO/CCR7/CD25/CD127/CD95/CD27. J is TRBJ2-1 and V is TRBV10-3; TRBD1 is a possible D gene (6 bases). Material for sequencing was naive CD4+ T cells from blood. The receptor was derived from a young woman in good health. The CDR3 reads CAISPGTQLDNEQFF. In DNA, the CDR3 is TGTGCCATCAGTCCCGGGACACAACTAGACAATGAGCAGTTCTTC.